These 31 T cell receptor beta chains originate from one sample sequenced in a study of blood T cells in healthy people across ages. A sample-barcoded 5' primer and a J-beta primer mix were used in a second PCR of roughly 7 to 12 cycles. Each CDR3 protein is one row after TCRdb ran MiXCR on the 5' RACE reads. The table lists about 640,000 distinct CDR3 sequences, 25% to 35% of them singletons. Sample: blood. The receptors shown here come from an elderly woman in good health.

The rearrangement joins TRBV7-2 to TRBJ1-5, with unresolved D. This CDR3 is 16 amino acids long. Looked up from germline, CDR1 is SGHTA and CDR2 is FQGNSA. The germline V and J ends were trimmed by 0 bases and 4 bases, with 13 bases remaining between them. CDR3 residues: CASSLAGTLGNQPQHF. CDR3 coding DNA: TGTGCCAGCAGCTTAGCGGGTACCCTCGGGAATCAGCCCCAGCATTTT.

The sample holds many counts of this clonotype. The chain carries TRBV5-1 and TRBJ2-7, with TRBD2 matching 13 bases. The CDR3 contains 15 residues. Per germline, CDR1 SGHRS and CDR2 YFSETQ. With V trimmed by 3 bases and J by 3 bases, 3 bases remained unmatched. CDR3 nucleotide sequence: TGCGCCAGCAGCTCGGGACTAGCGGGGATCTACGAGCAGTACTTC. Translation: CASSSGLAGIYEQYF.

This clonotype was recorded at least ten times. This chain connects TRBV4-2 to TRBJ2-7; 11 bases match TRBD2. V was pared by 0 bases and J by 2 bases, with 3 bases of the junction left unmatched. Germline CDR1 and CDR2: LGHNA and YNFKEQ. The CDR3 is made up of 16 amino acids. CDR3 protein: CASSQDLAGGAYEQYF. CDR3 nucleotides: TGTGCCAGCAGCCAAGATCTAGCGGGGGGCGCCTACGAGCAGTACTTC.

Only one count was recorded for this clonotype. Mismatch with germline at one junction end may stem from a read error. The genes are TRBV12-3 or TRBV12-4 and TRBJ2-3; D is unresolved. This CDR3 spans 13 amino acids. In nucleotides, the CDR3 is TGTGCCAGCAGTTTAATCCCCACAGATGCGCAGTATTTT. It is translated as CASSLIPTDAQYF.

In its sample, this clonotype was seen many times. The V call is TRBV20-1, the J call TRBJ2-3; no firm D call. CDR3 length equals 13 residues. V lost 6 bases and J 0 bases, leaving 10 bases between the germline ends. Per germline, CDR1 DFQATT and CDR2 SNEGSKA (reference sequence). The CDR3 is CSAGPASTDTQYF. The DNA of the CDR3 is TGCAGTGCAGGCCCAGCTAGCACAGATACGCAGTATTTT.

This clonotype was counted a single time. The chain is built from TRBV7-6 and TRBJ2-7, with D perhaps matching TRBD1 or TRBD2 (5 bases each). Trimming shortened V by 1 base and J by 6 bases, and 16 bases separated the two germline ends. CDR3 length equals 15 residues. Germline lookup yields CDR1 SGHVS and CDR2 FNYEAQ. The CDR3 bases are TGTGCCAGCAGCTTAGACTGGGTTGGGACCGGCGAGCAGTACTTC. Its protein product is CASSLDWVGTGEQYF.

This clonotype was picked up many times. The chain links TRBV28 to TRBJ2-7, with 7 bases fitting TRBD1. The V gene end was trimmed by 7 bases and the J gene end by 2 bases; junction bases not matched to a gene: 8. The V gene's germline CDR1 is MDHEN and CDR2 SYDVKM. The CDR3 runs to 14 residues. The CDR3 DNA sequence: TGTGCCAGCACTATAGGGGGCGGCCCCTACGAGCAGTACTTC. Translating it yields CASTIGGGPYEQYF.

The genes are TRBV7-8 and TRBJ2-5; D tentatively reads TRBD1 or TRBD2 (5 bases each). This CDR3 contains 16 residues. V lost 4 bases to trimming and J lost 11 bases, with 26 bases between them. Germline CDR1 SGHVS, CDR2 FQNEAQ. CDR3 sequence: CASSSPTGTVASGQYF. The CDR3 bases are TGTGCCAGCAGCTCCCCAACCGGGACGGTCGCCTCCGGGCAGTACTTC.

This clonotype has at least ten counts. V and J are TRBV13 and TRBJ2-1, with D hard to call. The CDR3 runs to 13 residues. Per germline, CDR1 PRHDT and CDR2 FYEKMQ (reference sequence). The V gene lost 5 bases and the J gene lost 4 bases, with 9 bases spanning the gap. The chain's CDR3 is CASSRATYNEQFF. In DNA form, the CDR3 reads TGTGCCAGCAGCCGGGCGACTTACAATGAGCAGTTCTTC.

The J gene is TRBJ2-7, the V gene TRBV7-2; no clear D gene. CDR3 length: 14 residues. Germline CDR1 and CDR2: SGHTA and FQGNSA. V was shortened by 5 bases and J by 0 bases, with 11 bases between the two germline ends. CDR3 residues: CASSPYLSSYEQYF. In DNA form, the CDR3 reads TGTGCCAGCAGCCCCTATTTGAGCTCCTACGAGCAGTACTTC.

The V gene is TRBV29-1, the J gene TRBJ1-2, with TRBD1 matching over 9 bases. Germline assignment: CDR1 SQVTM and CDR2 ANQGSEA. CDR3 length equals 15 residues. The junction had 7 bases not matched to a gene; V was cut back by 4 bases and J by 1 base. CDR3 protein: CSVVPRTGDNYGYTF. The CDR3 DNA reads as TGCAGCGTTGTCCCTCGGACAGGGGATAACTATGGCTACACCTTC.

With regard to this clonotype: Possible read error: a much larger clone is one base away. The genes are TRBV5-1 and TRBJ2-5; 11 nucleotides line up with TRBD2. V shed 3 bases and J 11 bases; nucleotides not matched to a gene: 12. CDR3 size: 15 residues. CDR1 is SGHRS and CDR2 is YFSETQ in the germline V gene. This chain's CDR3 is CASSSLAGEYNEQYF. CDR3 coding DNA: TGCGCCAGCAGCTCACTAGCGGGGGAGTACAATGAGCAGTACTTC.

The CDR3 region has the DNA TGTGCCAGCAGCCAAGAATTAGGACAGGGAGGGGAAAAACTGTTTTTT. Amino acid sequence: CASSQELGQGGEKLFF. This rearrangement joins TRBV4-2 to TRBJ1-4; 8 nucleotides line up with TRBD1. The V gene end was trimmed by 0 bases and the J gene end by 8 bases; junction bases not matched to a gene: 8. The CDR3 has 16 residues. Germline V lookup: CDR1 LGHNA, CDR2 YNFKEQ.

This clonotype was counted many times. This chain connects TRBV20-1 to TRBJ2-6; no definite D call. Germline V CDR1 and CDR2: DFQATT, SNEGSKA (reference sequence). V lost 2 bases and J 2 bases, leaving 4 bases between the germline ends. There are 13 residues in the CDR3. CDR3 in amino acids: CSARIAGANVLTF. The CDR3 nucleotides are TGCAGTGCTAGAATCGCTGGGGCCAACGTCCTGACTTTC.

Notes on this clonotype: This clone may be a read error of a much larger clone one base away. This chain joins TRBV20-1 and TRBJ2-1; D gene unclear. CDR1 and CDR2 (germline): DFQATT, SNEGSKA (reference sequence). The CDR3 loop spans 15 amino acids. V lost 0 bases, J lost 7 bases, and 16 bases lay in between. The DNA of the CDR3 is TGCAGTGCTAGAGATGCAGTGTCCCCCAGTAATGAGCAGTTCTTC. It codes for CSARDAVSPSNEQFF.

This clonotype has at least ten counts. This chain uses TRBV20-1 with TRBJ2-7; D unclear. The CDR3 is 10 residues long. The germline V and J ends were trimmed by 6 bases and 0 bases, with 3 bases remaining between them. The V gene's germline CDR1 is DFQATT and CDR2 SNEGSKA (reference sequence). The CDR3: CSATSYEQYF. In DNA form, the CDR3 reads TGCAGTGCAACCTCCTACGAGCAGTACTTC.

This clonotype came up many times. The rearrangement links TRBV21-1 to TRBJ2-5; whether TRBD2, the table's D call, matches the DNA was not checked. TRBV21-1 is a recognized pseudogene. This CDR3 has 15 residues. DNA of the CDR3: TGTGCCAGCAGCAAAATCAGGAGGGATCAAGAGACCCAGTACTTC. Translated, it gives CASSKIRRDQETQYF.

This clonotype was found once. The chain is built from TRBV20-1 and TRBJ1-5; D not certain. V lost 4 bases and J 3 bases, leaving 13 bases between the germline ends. Germline V gene data show CDR1 as DFQATT and CDR2 as SNEGSKA (reference sequence). The CDR3 length is 14 residues. CDR3 nucleotides: TGCAGTGCTACACCTGGGCAGAACAATCAGCCCCAGCATTTT. It specifies CSATPGQNNQPQHF.

Notes on this clonotype: One end of the junction fails to match germline, which may point to a read error. This chain uses TRBV20-1 with TRBJ1-1; D gene ambiguous. CDR1 is DFQATT, CDR2 SNEGSKA, per germline (reference sequence). The length of the CDR3 is 12 residues. The CDR3 DNA reads as TGCAGGGCTAGAGTCACGCGGACTGAAGCTTTCTTT. Its protein product is CRARVTRTEAFF.

This clonotype was observed a few times. CDR3 DNA sequence: TGTGCCAGCAGCAAGGGGACACTCCAAGAGACCCAGTACTTC. It is translated as CASSKGTLQETQYF. V usage is TRBV7-2 and J usage is TRBJ2-5; D possibly corresponds to TRBD1 (6 bases). Trimming left V 5 bases short and J 1 base short, with 11 bases between. CDR1 is SGHTA and CDR2 is FQGNSA in the germline V gene. This CDR3 comprises 14 residues. Supplemented by reference TRBV7-2 and TRBJ2-5, the full variable domain reads GAGVSQSPSNKVTEKGKDVELRCDPISGHTALYWYRQSLGQGLEFLIYFQGNSAPDKSGLPSDRFSAERTGGSVSTLTIQRTQQEDSAVYLCASSKGTLQETQYFGPGTRLLVL.

In DNA form, the CDR3 reads TGCAGTGCTAGCCCCAATCGCGGGAGCGCAGATACGCAGTATTTT. It encodes CSASPNRGSADTQYF. The rearrangement links TRBV20-1 to TRBJ2-3, with 7 bases that match TRBD2. CDR1 and CDR2 from the germline V gene are DFQATT and SNEGSKA (reference sequence). The CDR3 has 15 residues. V lost 3 bases to trimming and J lost 4 bases; unmatched junction nucleotides: 10.

Worth noting for this clonotype: A much larger clone lies one base from this, so it may be a read error. The rearrangement links TRBV6-2 or TRBV6-3 to TRBJ1-2; D unclear. Germline V gives CDR1 MNHEY, CDR2 SVGEGT. CDR3 length: 13 residues. CDR3: CASTPGNLYDYTF. As DNA, the CDR3 is TGTGCCAGCACCCCGGGGAACCTCTATGACTACACCTTC.

This clonotype was observed a few times. V and J are TRBV6-1 and TRBJ1-2; 8 bases line up with TRBD1. V lost 11 bases and J lost 1; bases outside the gene matches: 9. Looked up from germline, CDR1 is MNHNS and CDR2 is SASEGT. The CDR3 runs 14 residues. CDR3 DNA sequence: TGTGCCTCCAAGGCACAGGGGGGTAACTATGGCTACACCTTC. Translating gives CASKAQGGNYGYTF.

Notes on this clonotype: This may be a read error: a much more frequent sequence differs by one nucleotide. V and J are TRBV20-1 and TRBJ2-7; D ambiguous. V was trimmed by 0 bases and J by 3 bases, leaving 6 bases between them. CDR1 is DFQATT, CDR2 SNEGSKA, per germline (reference sequence). CDR3 length: 12 amino acids. This CDR3 reads CSAREGCYEQYF. The CDR3 region has the DNA TGCAGTGCTAGAGAAGGGTGCTACGAGCAGTACTTC.

This clonotype was recorded a few times. The rearrangement links TRBV27 to TRBJ1-2; D not certain. CDR3 length equals 13 residues. V lost 6 bases and J lost 3, with 11 bases in between. Germline CDR1 MNHEY, CDR2 SMNVEV (reference sequence). CDR3 DNA sequence: TGTGCCAGCAGGTCGGGTAGGGACTATGGCTACACCTTC. It yields the protein CASRSGRDYGYTF.

Concerning this clonotype itself: A much larger clone sits a single nucleotide away, making a read error possible. The chain has TRBV5-5 and TRBJ2-7; no reliable D call. The J call may be wrong; the DNA end is better matched by TRBJ2-4. CDR1 and CDR2 from the germline V gene are SGHKS and YYEKEE (reference sequence). This CDR3 has 16 amino acids. CDR3 bases: TGTGCCAGCAGCTTGTTGGTCGGGCTCACCAAAACCATTCAGTACTTC. Its protein is CASSLLVGLTKTIQYF.

This clonotype has at least ten counts. The V call is TRBV5-1, the J call TRBJ2-3; D is tentatively TRBD1 or TRBD2 (5 bases each). CDR3 size: 17 residues. The germline V and J ends were trimmed by 4 bases and 4 bases, with 22 bases remaining between them. Germline CDR1 reads SGHRS; CDR2 reads YFSETQ. The CDR3 DNA reads as TGCGCCAGCAGCCCCTCCCGGGGCGCTAGGATCGCAGATACGCAGTATTTT. This translates into CASSPSRGARIADTQYF.

This clonotype turned up a few times. The chain combines TRBV4-2 with TRBJ2-4; no definite D call. Trimming removed 0 bases from V and 1 base from J, with 4 bases in between. CDR1 is LGHNA, CDR2 YNFKEQ, per germline. There are 14 residues in the CDR3. The CDR3 reads CASSQDRAKNIQYF. In DNA form, the CDR3 reads TGTGCCAGCAGCCAAGACAGGGCCAAAAACATTCAGTACTTC.

The sample holds a few counts of this clonotype. This chain connects TRBV5-1 to TRBJ2-5, with TRBD1 identical over 7 bases. Per the germline V gene, CDR1 is SGHRS and CDR2 is YFSETQ. This CDR3 is 14 amino acids long. V lost 0 bases, J lost 4 bases, and 3 bases stayed unmatched. In nucleotides, the CDR3 is TGCGCCAGCAGCTTGGATGCAGGGGGAGAGACCCAGTACTTC. This encodes CASSLDAGGETQYF.

The table lists this clonotype with a few counts. This rearrangement joins TRBV7-9 to TRBJ1-2, with a possible D match to TRBD1 (5 bases). CDR1 and CDR2 (germline): SEHNR, FQNEAQ (reference sequence). The CDR3 sequence is 15 residues long. The germline V and J ends were trimmed by 5 bases and 1 base, with 14 bases remaining between them. The CDR3 protein is CASSPGLGLNYGYTF. The CDR3 DNA is TGTGCCAGCAGCCCGGGACTGGGACTTAACTATGGCTACACCTTC.

There are many counts of this clonotype. The chain is built from TRBV24-1 and TRBJ2-1, with 7 bases matching TRBD2. CDR1 is KGHDR and CDR2 is SFDVKD in the germline V gene. V lost 9 bases, J lost 4 bases, and 8 bases stayed unmatched. The CDR3 totals 14 residues. The CDR3 region has the DNA TGTGCCACCGGGGGGGACCGAGAATACAATGAGCAGTTCTTC. As protein: CATGGDREYNEQFF.